The 32 T cell receptor beta chains below all came from one sample that was sequenced in a study of OX40 agonist ivuxolimab in advanced cancers. Profiling relied on immunoSEQ multiplex PCR, and the TCRdb table lists in-frame clones only, not all of them. The sample records over 100,000 clones, about nine tenths being singletons. Sequences were derived from CD4+ or CD8+ T cells sorted from blood, sampled in a trial of the OX40 agonist ivuxolimab. Receptors originate from an adult with an advanced solid tumor such as melanoma, head and neck, liver or kidney cancer.

This chain links TRBV28 with TRBJ1-4; 10 positions agree with TRBD1. From germline, CDR1 is MDHEN and CDR2 SYDVKM. This CDR3 region has 18 residues. V gave up 5 bases and J gave up 0 bases; unmatched junction bases: 9. The CDR3, as DNA: TGTGCCAGCAGTGTACCGGGACAGGGGATCCCAACTAATGAAAAACTGTTTTTT. This sequence encodes CASSVPGQGIPTNEKLFF.

Comment on this clone: The sample carries other DNA sequences with the same CDR3. The chain is built from TRBV18 and TRBJ2-3, with D hard to call. This CDR3 is 13 amino acids long. The V end lost 3 bases, the J end lost 1 base, and 5 bases lay between the germline ends. Germline V gives CDR1 KGHSH, CDR2 LQKENI. The CDR3 protein is CASSPAGTDTQYF. The CDR3 DNA sequence: TGTGCCAGCTCACCTGCCGGCACAGATACGCAGTATTTT. The variable domain in full, completed from reference TRBV18 and TRBJ2-3, reads NAGVMQNPRHLVRRRGQEARLRCSPMKGHSHVYWYRQLPEEGLKFMVYLQKENIIDESGMPKERFSAEFPKEGPSILRIQQVVRGDSAAYFCASSPAGTDTQYFGPGTRLTVL.

V is TRBV6-6 and J is TRBJ1-1; 11 nucleotides line up with TRBD1. Looked up from germline, CDR1 is MNHNY and CDR2 is SVGAGI (reference sequence). The CDR3 totals 16 residues. The ends lost 5 bases at V and 0 bases at J; junction bases unmatched: 5. Written as DNA, the CDR3 is TGTGCCAGCAGTCCAGGACAGGGGGCATTGAACACTGAAGCTTTCTTT. The encoded protein is CASSPGQGALNTEAFF.

The chain has TRBV19 and TRBJ1-4, with D unresolved. The CDR3 loop spans 16 amino acids. The ends were cut back, 0 bases at V and 7 bases at J, with 15 bases in the middle. Germline CDR1 is LNHDA and CDR2 is SQIVND (reference sequence). In nucleotides, the CDR3 is TGTGCCAGTAGTATAGATGCATGGGAAGGCGGTGAAAAACTGTTTTTT. Protein product: CASSIDAWEGGEKLFF.

The chain has TRBV6-4 and TRBJ1-3, with D uncertain. The CDR3 loop spans 18 amino acids. Germline V CDR1 and CDR2: MRHNA, SNTAGT. V lost 5 bases and J lost 0, with 20 bases in between. The CDR3 DNA sequence: TGTGCCAGCAGTAAGACTCCCCGGGGAACCTCCTCTGGAAACACCATATATTTT. Amino acid sequence: CASSKTPRGTSSGNTIYF.

V and J are TRBV28 and TRBJ1-5; D is possibly TRBD1 (5 bases). The V gene lost 3 bases and the J gene lost 9 bases, with 15 bases spanning the gap. This CDR3 spans 14 amino acids. The germline gives CDR1 MDHEN, CDR2 SYDVKM. CDR3 DNA: TGTGCCAGCAGTTTGTCCGCAGGGTATAGGCCCCAGCATTTT. Amino acid sequence: CASSLSAGYRPQHF.

The chain employs TRBV25-1 and TRBJ1-2; possibly TRBD1 for D (6 bases). Germline-derived CDR1 and CDR2 are MGHDK and SYGVNS. The CDR3 has 14 residues. Trimming removed 5 bases from V and 3 bases from J, with 13 bases in between. CDR3 nucleotides: TGTGCCAGCAGTCCGGCCCCAGGGGACTATGGCTACACCTTC. As protein: CASSPAPGDYGYTF.

The chain carries TRBV15 and TRBJ2-5, with 8 bases identical to TRBD1. J lost 4 bases, V lost 0 bases, and 4 bases had no gene match. CDR1 is LNHNV and CDR2 is YYDKDF in the germline V gene (reference sequence). CDR3 size: 15 residues. CDR3 in DNA: TGTGCCACCAGCAGAGATTCAGGGGGCGTAGAGACCCAGTACTTC. It is translated as CATSRDSGGVETQYF. The full variable domain, its missing parts supplied by reference TRBV15 and TRBJ2-5, is DAMVIQNPRYQVTQFGKPVTLSCSQTLNHNVMYWYQQKSSQAPKLLFHYYDKDFNNEADTPDNFQSRRPNTSFCFLDIRSPGLGDTAMYLCATSRDSGGVETQYFGPGTRLLVL.

The chain is built from TRBV5-1 and TRBJ2-1, with 10 positions matching TRBD1. V gave up 4 bases and J gave up 8 bases; unmatched junction bases: 12. Per the germline V gene, CDR1 is SGHRS and CDR2 is YFSETQ. This CDR3 has 16 residues. This CDR3 is CASSLTGTGVYDEQFF. Here the CDR3 DNA reads TGCGCCAGCAGCCTTACCGGGACAGGGGTATACGATGAGCAGTTCTTC.

The V call is TRBV6-5, the J call TRBJ1-1, with D possibly matching TRBD1 (5 bases). The CDR3 covers 14 residues. Germline V CDR1 and CDR2: MNHEY, SVGAGI. V was trimmed by 2 bases and J by 6 bases, leaving 13 bases between them. The CDR3 loop reads CASSYRDPRAEAFF. The CDR3 coding sequence is TGTGCCAGCAGTTACCGGGACCCCAGGGCTGAAGCTTTCTTT.

The chain recombines TRBV5-1 with TRBJ2-1; 8 nucleotides line up with TRBD1. J lost 15 bases, V lost 0 bases, and 14 bases had no gene match. Per germline, CDR1 SGHRS and CDR2 YFSETQ. CDR3 length: 15 residues. DNA of the CDR3: TGCGCCAGCAGCTTGGCTGCAGGGGGCGACCCCGGTCCGTTCTTC. The encoded protein is CASSLAAGGDPGPFF.

The chain combines TRBV6-1 with TRBJ2-7, with unresolved D. The CDR3 is 13 amino acids. V dropped 8 bases and J dropped 3 bases, with 14 bases sitting between them. Germline V gene sequence: CDR1 MNHNS, CDR2 SASEGT. The CDR3 region has the DNA TGTGCCAGCGTCGGAGAGGCTCTCTACGAGCAGTACTTC. Translated: CASVGEALYEQYF.

V usage is TRBV11-3 and J usage is TRBJ1-1; possible D gene TRBD1, 5 bases. CDR3 length: 15 residues. V dropped 5 bases and J dropped 3 bases, with 16 bases sitting between them. Per the germline V gene, CDR1 is SGHNT and CDR2 is YENEEA. CDR3 loop: CASSKARVLDTEAFF. As DNA, the CDR3 is TGTGCCAGCAGCAAAGCCAGGGTGTTGGACACTGAAGCTTTCTTT. Full variable domain (outside the CDR3, taken from reference TRBV11-3 and TRBJ1-1): EAGVVQSPRYKIIEKKQPVAFWCNPISGHNTLYWYLQNLGQGPELLIRYENEEAVDDSQLPKDRFSAERLKGVDSTLKIQPAELGDSAVYLCASSKARVLDTEAFFGQGTRLTVV.

The V gene is TRBV18, the J gene TRBJ1-1; D is unclear. The V gene lost 3 bases and the J gene lost 2 bases, with 10 bases spanning the gap. The length of the CDR3 is 14 residues. Germline values: CDR1 KGHSH, CDR2 LQKENI. The CDR3 region is CASSPTAGNTEAFF. The CDR3 nucleotides are TGTGCCAGCTCACCGACGGCGGGAAACACTGAAGCTTTCTTT.

This chain links TRBV2 with TRBJ2-1, with 11 bases that match TRBD2. Germline V gene data show CDR1 as SNHLY and CDR2 as FYNNEI. V lost 0 bases and J lost 7; bases outside the gene matches: 5. The CDR3 loop spans 16 amino acids. The CDR3, as DNA: TGTGCCAGCAGTGAAGCGGGTCTAGCGGGAGGAAATGAGCAGTTCTTC. Encoded protein: CASSEAGLAGGNEQFF.

The V gene is TRBV11-2, the J gene TRBJ2-1; 8 positions agree with TRBD1. This CDR3 region has 15 residues. After removal of 5 bases from V and 12 bases from J, the junction contained 15 bases not matched to a gene. Germline loops: CDR1 SGHAT, CDR2 FQNNGV. The CDR3 protein is CASSLPGTGARGQFF. CDR3 DNA sequence: TGTGCCAGCAGCCTACCGGGGACAGGTGCTCGTGGGCAGTTCTTC.

V and J are TRBV7-9 and TRBJ1-5, with no clear D. CDR3 length: 16 residues. The V end lost 6 bases, the J end lost 1 base, and 16 bases lay between the germline ends. Germline V gene lookup returns CDR1 SEHNR and CDR2 FQNEAQ (reference sequence). The CDR3, as DNA: TGTGCCAGCAGTCGCGAAAAATACGGGAGCAATCAGCCCCAGCATTTT. This codes for CASSREKYGSNQPQHF.

The V call is TRBV27, the J call TRBJ1-3; 10 bases align to TRBD1. The CDR3 is 16 amino acids. Germline CDR1 MNHEY, CDR2 SMNVEV (reference sequence). V dropped 5 bases and J dropped 2; count of bases not matched to a gene: 6. The CDR3 DNA reads TGTGCCAGCAGTAGACAGGGGGCGCTTCCTGGAAACACCATATATTTT. This encodes CASSRQGALPGNTIYF.

The chain is built from TRBV29-1 and TRBJ1-5, with TRBD1 matching 8 bases. Unmatched junction bases numbered 6, after V lost 6 bases and J lost 8 bases. Germline CDR1 SQVTM, CDR2 ANQGSEA. The CDR3 runs 12 residues. CDR3 in amino acids: CSVGQGIEPQHF. For the CDR3, the DNA is TGCAGCGTCGGACAGGGAATTGAGCCCCAGCATTTT.

V and J are TRBV7-2 and TRBJ1-2; D possibly corresponds to TRBD1 (6 bases). The V gene lost 4 bases and the J gene lost 6 bases, with 15 bases spanning the gap. This CDR3 contains 14 residues. Germline CDR1 SGHTA, CDR2 FQGNSA. CDR3 DNA: TGTGCCAGCAGCTCCCGGACAGCCCGGGATGGCTACACCTTC. Protein sequence: CASSSRTARDGYTF.

The V gene is TRBV6-5, the J gene TRBJ2-5; TRBD2 matches 9 bases. Judging by the DNA end, TRBJ2-7 fits better; the J call may be wrong. CDR1 MNHEY and CDR2 SVGAGI come from the germline V gene. There are 16 residues in the CDR3. The CDR3 DNA reads TGTGCCAGCAGTTACTCGGGGGCGGGAGGGACCTACGAGCAGTACTTC. It codes for CASSYSGAGGTYEQYF.

The chain links TRBV7-6 to TRBJ2-3; D unresolved. The CDR3 loop spans 12 amino acids. Germline assignment: CDR1 SGHVS and CDR2 FNYEAQ. V dropped 5 bases and J dropped 6 bases, with 9 bases sitting between them. CDR3 residues: CASSRGTDTQYF. CDR3 bases: TGTGCCAGCAGCCGTGGTACGGATACGCAGTATTTT.

This chain joins TRBV25-1 and TRBJ1-2; D is unresolved. The CDR3 has 12 amino acids. V was trimmed by 3 bases and J by 8 bases, leaving 10 bases between them. CDR1 and CDR2 (germline): MGHDK, SYGVNS. CDR3 region: CASSEAGWGYTF. CDR3 nucleotides: TGTGCCAGCAGTGAGGCCGGGTGGGGCTACACCTTC.

The chain joins TRBV7-9 to TRBJ2-3; D is undetermined. V was clipped by 4 bases and J by 2 bases, with 4 bases between them. Germline V lookup: CDR1 SEHNR, CDR2 FQNEAQ (reference sequence). This CDR3 is built from 12 residues. The CDR3 spells CASSSHTDTQYF. CDR3 nucleotides: TGTGCCAGCAGCTCCCACACAGATACGCAGTATTTT.

The V call is TRBV28, the J call TRBJ1-2; 8 nucleotides agree with TRBD1. Per the germline V gene, CDR1 is MDHEN and CDR2 is SYDVKM. The length of the CDR3 is 16 residues. V trimming: 5 bases; J trimming: 5 bases; junction bases outside the gene matches: 13. As DNA, the CDR3 is TGTGCCAGCAGTCTTTCTGGACAGGGAATTAATTATGGCTACACCTTC. Its translation: CASSLSGQGINYGYTF.

The chain links TRBV7-2 to TRBJ2-5; D unresolved. CDR3 length: 14 amino acids. Germline CDR1 reads SGHTA; CDR2 reads FQGNSA. Trimming left V 0 bases short and J 5 bases short, with 10 bases between. The CDR3 spells CASSLASRRETQYF. CDR3 nucleotides: TGTGCCAGCAGCTTAGCGTCTAGAAGGGAGACCCAGTACTTC.

The chain is built from TRBV19 and TRBJ1-6; unclear D gene. CDR3 size: 16 residues. Trimming removed 1 base at V and 0 bases at J, with 7 bases between. CDR1 LNHDA and CDR2 SQIVND come from the germline V gene (reference sequence). CDR3 nucleotides: TGTGCCAGTAGTATAGCGGTGTACTCCTATAATTCACCCCTCCACTTT. The encoded protein is CASSIAVYSYNSPLHF.

The chain carries TRBV4-1 and TRBJ1-1, with D unclear. The germline CDR1 and CDR2 sequences are MGHRA and YSYEKL. Trimming shortened V by 0 bases and J by 3 bases, and 5 bases separated the two germline ends. The CDR3 spans 13 residues. This chain's CDR3 is CASSQDPDTEAFF. The CDR3 coding sequence is TGCGCCAGCAGCCAAGACCCCGACACTGAAGCTTTCTTT.

The chain recombines TRBV7-9 with TRBJ2-2; 7 bases align to TRBD2. V was pared by 0 bases and J by 4 bases, with 5 bases of the junction left unmatched. CDR1 SEHNR and CDR2 FQNEAQ come from the germline V gene (reference sequence). This CDR3 has 16 amino acids. CDR3 amino acids: CASSLAPWEGTGELFF. The CDR3 DNA is TGTGCCAGCAGCTTAGCGCCGTGGGAGGGCACCGGGGAGCTGTTTTTT.

The chain uses TRBV6-5 and TRBJ1-1; TRBD1 matches at 7 bases. Germline assignment: CDR1 MNHEY and CDR2 SVGAGI. J was trimmed by 7 bases and V by 0 bases; bases with no gene match: 2. This CDR3 spans 13 amino acids. The CDR3, as DNA: TGTGCCAGCAGTTACTCAGGGGGCATTGAAGCTTTCTTT. Translated, it gives CASSYSGGIEAFF.

The rearrangement joins TRBV6-1 to TRBJ1-1, with D unresolved. The CDR3 covers 12 residues. Germline CDR1 reads MNHNS; CDR2 reads SASEGT. V was shortened by 5 bases and J by 1 base, with 5 bases between the two germline ends. The CDR3 sequence is CASSRSNTEAFF. The CDR3 DNA is TGTGCCAGCAGTCGGTCGAACACTGAAGCTTTCTTT.

The rearrangement links TRBV5-1 to TRBJ2-7; TRBD2 aligns across 10 bases. This CDR3 region has 17 residues. CDR1 is SGHRS, CDR2 YFSETQ, per germline. J was trimmed by 2 bases and V by 2 bases; bases with no gene match: 10. CDR3 DNA sequence: TGCGCCAGCAGCTTTTACGCAACTAGCGGGGCCCCCTACGAGCAGTACTTC. Amino acids: CASSFYATSGAPYEQYF. Filled out from reference TRBV5-1 and TRBJ2-7, the complete variable domain reads KAGVTQTPRYLIKTRGQQVTLSCSPISGHRSVSWYQQTPGQGLQFLFEYFSETQRNKGNFPGRFSGRQFSNSRSEMNVSTLELGDSALYLCASSFYATSGAPYEQYFGPGTRLTVT.